The clone carrying this T cell receptor beta chain was seen more than once but under ten times. What it binds is unknown. This table comes from immunoSEQ multiplex PCR, and its TCRdb copy is limited to in-frame clones, with some not included. The table shows thousands of clones, with around 77% occurring only once. The data were taken from a study of tumor-infiltrating lymphocytes in localized non-small cell lung cancer. As for the study in general: Each patient gave resected tumor and non-adjacent uninvolved lung tissue. Study observations and caveats: Different pieces of the same tissue were used for each assay. No T-cell fraction difference was seen between IM1 and IM2 tumors. Tumors had more T cell infiltration than uninvolved lung, per TCRbeta sequencing and CD3 counts.

Trimming removed 4 bases from V and 5 bases from J, with 17 bases in between. This CDR3 comprises 15 residues. Germline V gives CDR1 MDHEN, CDR2 SYDVKM. The clonotype was recovered from a human donor with non-small cell lung cancer. Source material: uninvolved lung tissue not adjacent to the tumor. The chain carries TRBV28 and TRBJ1-2; D may be TRBD1 (5 bases). The CDR3: CASSSPGGKGYGYTF. The CDR3, as DNA: TGTGCCAGCAGTTCCCCGGGGGGGAAAGGATATGGCTACACCTTC.